This T cell receptor beta chain was identified during a study of blood T cell repertoires in COVID-19. As for the study in general: The samples span acute and convalescent COVID-19 from the United States, Italy and Spain. PBMCs, B-cell-depleted T cells, or T cells were the source of the cDNA or gDNA that made up the material.

Assay: immunoSEQ multiplex PCR; the TCRdb copy retains only in-frame clones and omits some. The sample lists under 350,000 clones; approximately 90% were seen once. CDR1 is SNHLY, CDR2 FYNNEI, per germline. The CDR3 spans 16 residues. After removal of 6 bases from V and 7 bases from J, the junction contained 10 bases not matched to a gene. Sequencing was done on a sample of peripheral blood. This TCR came from a middle-aged man with acute or convalescent COVID-19. The chain recombines TRBV2 with TRBJ1-6, with TRBD1 matching 9 bases. The CDR3, as DNA: TGTGCCAGCAGGTTCACAGGGGGCGCGTACAATTCACCCCTCCACTTT. The encoded protein is CASRFTGGAYNSPLHF.